Below, one T cell receptor beta chain is given with its context. Its antigen remains unidentified. This entry comes from a study of T cell repertoires in ileal Crohn's disease. Looking at the study overall: Surgery for a complication: stricturing in roughly 61%, penetrating in about 40%.

Sequenced by immunoSEQ multiplex PCR; TCRdb stores in-frame clones only, minus some. The profile shows roughly 13,000 clones, approximately 78% of them singletons. Included were adult ileal or ileocolonic Crohn's patients indicated for ileocolonic resection. Study-wide results and caveats: Mucosal expansions were suggested to be mainly CD8 T cells.

CDR1 is MNHEY, CDR2 SVGAGI, per germline. The V and J ends lost 7 bases and 0 bases, in that order; junction bases with no gene match: 6. The CDR3 runs 15 residues. This chain joins TRBV6-5 and TRBJ1-3; 7 nucleotides match TRBD1. Material: ileal tissue. The TCR sequence derives from an adult with Crohn's disease. The CDR3 DNA reads as TGTGCCAGCACCCGAACAGGGGACTCTGGAAACACCATATATTTT. This encodes CASTRTGDSGNTIYF.